This TCR beta chain was captured in a study of T cell changes during pregnancy in multiple sclerosis. Clones were read by immunoSEQ multiplex PCR, and TCRdb kept only the in-frame ones, dropping some. This sample has almost 35,000 clones, with almost 90% found just once. Germline V CDR1 and CDR2: SEHNR, FQNEAQ (reference sequence). V was trimmed by 5 bases and J by 1 base, leaving 18 bases between them. CDR3 size: 16 residues. This material consisted of CD8+ T cells from peripheral blood mononuclear cells, taken after pregnancy. The chain couples TRBV7-9 to TRBJ2-7; possible D gene TRBD2, 6 bases. This receptor was identified in a female donor with multiple sclerosis, enrolled in a pregnancy study. In DNA, the CDR3 is TGTGCCAGCAGCCAAGCCGCGGGACCGAGATCCTACGAGCAGTACTTC. Amino acids: CASSQAAGPRSYEQYF.